The 7 T cell receptor beta chains in this list originate from one sample, sequenced in a study of response to subunit inactivated influenza vaccine (dated by TCRdb to the late 2010s). Libraries came from RT-PCR. The sequencer was an Illumina HiSeq 2500. TCRdb reprocessing: public reads trimmed at Q25 with fastp, clones called with MiXCR, in-frame beta chains kept. A single entry per CDR3 protein holds the most common genes and DNA from its merged rows. The sample table contains 400,000 to 650,000 distinct CDR3 sequences; only one count was recorded for around 7.7% of them. The top ten clonotypes cover around 13% of the sample. The starting material was PBMCs from blood, obtained 23 to 25 months after vaccination. The source of these receptors is a man aged 45 to 70 who received an inactivated influenza vaccine. Donor details come from another sample of the same person, matched by shared clones.

This chain connects TRBV6-5 to TRBJ1-5, with a tentative D call TRBD1 (5 bases). The CDR3 is made up of 16 amino acids. V was trimmed by 0 bases and J by 0 bases, leaving 9 bases between them. The V gene's germline CDR1 is MNHEY and CDR2 SVGAGI. The CDR3 DNA sequence: TGTGCCAGCAGTTACTCGGGGGGATATAGCAATCAGCCCCAGCATTTT. Translated, it gives CASSYSGGYSNQPQHF.

This clonotype was found many times. At one end, the junction sequence differs from germline, possibly due to a read error. This chain uses TRBV7-7 with TRBJ2-1; D unresolved. This CDR3 is 15 amino acids long. Germline CDR1 SSHAT, CDR2 FNYEAQ (reference sequence). The CDR3 protein is CASSLDISSYNEQFF. The CDR3 coding sequence is TGTGCTAGCAGCTTAGATATTAGCTCCTACAATGAGCAGTTCTTC.

This clonotype showed up many times. The V gene is TRBV6-5, the J gene TRBJ1-2; the match to TRBD1 covers 9 bases. CDR1 and CDR2 (germline): MNHEY, SVGAGI. Trimming cost V 5 bases and J 8 bases; bases outside gene matches: 9. CDR3 length: 14 amino acids. The CDR3, as DNA: TGTGCCAGCAGTAACCGGGACAGGGTCGGGGGCTACACCTTC. As protein: CASSNRDRVGGYTF.

The V gene is TRBV11-2, the J gene TRBJ2-3; 12 bases are shared with TRBD1. J lost 4 bases, V lost 5 bases, and 13 bases had no gene match. From germline, CDR1 is SGHAT and CDR2 FQNNGV. The CDR3 covers 18 residues. CDR3 sequence reads: CASSRYTLGTGGPDTQYF. The CDR3, as DNA: TGTGCCAGCAGCCGATACACTCTAGGGACAGGGGGCCCAGATACGCAGTATTTT.

This clonotype was found many times. This chain uses TRBV10-3 with TRBJ2-1; 13 bases are shared with TRBD2. Germline CDR1 reads ENHRY; CDR2 reads SYGVKD. This CDR3 spans 16 amino acids. V shed 10 bases and J 7 bases; nucleotides not matched to a gene: 13. CDR3 protein: CASRDGGLAGDNEQFF. CDR3 coding DNA: TGTGCCAGCCGGGACGGCGGACTAGCGGGAGATAATGAGCAGTTCTTC.

This clonotype has at least ten counts. The chain links TRBV20-1 to TRBJ1-6; possible D gene TRBD1, 6 bases. The CDR3 is made up of 15 amino acids. Trimming removed 1 base at V and 5 bases at J, with 12 bases between. Looked up from germline, CDR1 is DFQATT and CDR2 is SNEGSKA (reference sequence). CDR3 DNA: TGCAGTGCTAGAGTCCGGACAGTTAATAATTCACCCCTCCACTTT. Amino acid sequence: CSARVRTVNNSPLHF.

The CDR3 region is CASSLVLAGGRETQYF. The CDR3, as DNA: TGCGCCAGCAGCCTTGTCCTAGCGGGGGGTCGAGAGACCCAGTACTTC. The chain has TRBV5-1 and TRBJ2-5; TRBD2 matches 11 bases. The CDR3 extends over 16 amino acids. V dropped 4 bases and J dropped 4; count of bases not matched to a gene: 9. CDR1 and CDR2 from the germline V gene are SGHRS and YFSETQ.